The 27 T cell receptor beta chains in this list originate from one sample, sequenced in a study of T cells in Graves' hyperthyroidism and ophthalmopathy. TCR beta CDR3 region amplification was performed from RNA transcripts. The TCR CDR3 was amplified in a first-round RT-PCR using the HTBI primer set. Each CDR3 protein gets one entry after TCRdb re-called the multiplex PCR reads with MiXCR. This table has about 510,000 distinct CDR3 sequences, approximately 15% appearing once. Sequencing was done on a sample of blood. The receptors shown here come from a woman between 40 and 55 years old with Graves' hyperthyroidism.

The sample holds many counts of this clonotype. J is TRBJ1-1 and V is TRBV7-8, with a weak D call TRBD1 (5 bases). There are 14 residues in the CDR3. Germline CDR1 SGHVS, CDR2 FQNEAQ. V was trimmed by 6 bases and J by 3 bases, leaving 14 bases between them. The CDR3 DNA follows: TGTGCCAGCAGTGTCTTTCCGGGGGACACTGAAGCTTTCTTT. It encodes CASSVFPGDTEAFF.

The V gene is TRBV6-1, the J gene TRBJ2-3, with 7 bases that match TRBD2. Losses at the gene ends were 5 bases for V and 1 base for J; bases not matched to a gene: 6. The germline CDR1 and CDR2 sequences are MNHNS and SASEGT. The CDR3 length is 15 residues. Here the CDR3 DNA reads TGTGCCAGCAGTATACGACTAGCCGGCACAGATACGCAGTATTTT. Protein: CASSIRLAGTDTQYF.

This clonotype has a count of ten or more. The chain uses TRBV6-1 and TRBJ1-3; no clear D gene. Looked up from germline, CDR1 is MNHNS and CDR2 is SASEGT. The CDR3 has 15 amino acids. The ends were cut back, 7 bases at V and 0 bases at J, with 13 bases in the middle. In nucleotides, the CDR3 is TGTGCCAGCAAGCTAGGTGCCCCCTCTGGAAACACCATATATTTT. Its translation: CASKLGAPSGNTIYF.

Comment on this clonotype: Just one base apart from a much larger clone, this may be a read error. The chain carries TRBV12-3 or TRBV12-4 and TRBJ2-5; D is ambiguous. The V gene lost 7 bases and the J gene lost 4 bases, with 13 bases spanning the gap. This CDR3 has 13 amino acids. The CDR3 protein is CASKLDLRETQYF. The CDR3 coding sequence is TGTGCCAGCAAGCTGGACCTACGAGAGACCCAGTACTTC.

This clonotype was observed a few times. J is TRBJ1-1 and V is TRBV6-1, with D perhaps TRBD1 (6 bases). This CDR3 region has 12 residues. V gave up 5 bases and J gave up 7 bases, with 11 bases separating them. Per germline, CDR1 MNHNS and CDR2 SASEGT. As DNA, the CDR3 is TGTGCCAGCAGTCCACGACAGGTTGAAGCTTTCTTT. Its translation: CASSPRQVEAFF.

This rearrangement joins TRBV6-5 to TRBJ1-4, with unresolved D. This CDR3 contains 12 residues. V lost 2 bases, J lost 5 bases, and 3 bases lay in between. Germline loops: CDR1 MNHEY, CDR2 SVGAGI. In nucleotides, the CDR3 is TGTGCCAGCAGTTACAGGAATGAAAAACTGTTTTTT. Residues: CASSYRNEKLFF.

This clonotype has at least ten counts. The chain couples TRBV27 to TRBJ2-7, with TRBD1 matching 7 bases. The CDR3 runs to 13 residues. Trimming took 6 bases from V and 7 from J; bases not matched to a gene: 9. Germline V gene lookup returns CDR1 MNHEY and CDR2 SMNVEV (reference sequence). Here the CDR3 reads CASSYGQAREQYF. The CDR3 bases are TGTGCCAGCAGCTACGGACAGGCGAGGGAGCAGTACTTC.

As to this clonotype: A read error may account for a junction end that differs from germline. The chain uses TRBV28 and TRBJ2-6; D is perhaps TRBD2 (6 bases). The CDR3 covers 15 residues. Per the germline V gene, CDR1 is MDHEN and CDR2 is SYDVKM. CDR3 loop: CASSGGIGGVNVLTF. For the CDR3, the DNA is TGTGCCAGCAGTGGCGGGATAGGTGGGGTCAACGTCCTGACTTTC.

The rearrangement links TRBV6-1 to TRBJ1-5; 7 nucleotides match TRBD1. Germline CDR1 MNHNS, CDR2 SASEGT. CDR3 size: 15 residues. V was pared by 6 bases and J by 3 bases, with 8 bases of the junction left unmatched. CDR3 DNA: TGTGCCAGCAGAACCGACAGGGAAGCCAATCAGCCCCAGCATTTT. Amino acid sequence: CASRTDREANQPQHF.

This clonotype has more than one count but fewer than ten. The J gene is TRBJ2-2, the V gene TRBV5-1, with 12 bases that match TRBD2. With 5 bases clipped from V and 5 bases from J, the junction kept 7 bases outside the gene matches. This CDR3 contains 16 residues. CDR1 is SGHRS and CDR2 is YFSETQ in the germline V gene. Written as DNA, the CDR3 is TGCGCCAGCAGGCTGACTAGCGGGAGAGGTACCGGGGAGCTGTTTTTT. It is translated as CASRLTSGRGTGELFF.

Note on this clonotype: Since no conserved phenylalanine or tryptophan closes the CDR3, a read error is the likely cause. The V and J genes are TRBV12-3 or TRBV12-4 and TRBJ2-7; D not resolved. CDR3 length: 13 residues. Trimming stripped 4 bases from V and 0 bases from J, with 7 bases between. Written as DNA, the CDR3 is TGTGCCAGCAGTTCCATTGGCTCCTACGAGCAGTACCTC. This encodes CASSSIGSYEQYL.

This clonotype came up a few times. The V and J genes are TRBV15 and TRBJ2-2; D call uncertain. Trimming took 5 bases from V and 6 from J, leaving 10 bases between them. CDR1 LNHNV and CDR2 YYDKDF come from the germline V gene (reference sequence). The CDR3 has 13 amino acids. The CDR3 DNA reads as TGTGCCACCAGCGGCCCTGACGCCGGGGAGCTGTTTTTT. Translation: CATSGPDAGELFF. Supplemented by reference TRBV15 and TRBJ2-2, the full variable domain reads DAMVIQNPRYQVTQFGKPVTLSCSQTLNHNVMYWYQQKSSQAPKLLFHYYDKDFNNEADTPDNFQSRRPNTSFCFLDIRSPGLGDTAMYLCATSGPDAGELFFGEGSRLTVL.

This clonotype was observed at least ten times. The chain couples TRBV7-3 to TRBJ1-1; 9 bases are a match to TRBD1. Germline V CDR1 and CDR2: SGHTA, FQGTGA. The CDR3 has 14 amino acids. Losses at the gene ends were 6 bases for V and 10 bases for J; bases not matched to a gene: 12. The CDR3 nucleotides are TGTGCCAGCAGTCCCGGGACAGGGTCTGGGGGAGCTTTCTTT. It codes for CASSPGTGSGGAFF.

V is TRBV28 and J is TRBJ1-4; 9 bases are shared with TRBD1. The CDR3 is 14 residues long. Per the germline V gene, CDR1 is MDHEN and CDR2 is SYDVKM. V shed 4 bases, J shed 7 bases, and the junction held 4 bases outside the gene matches. CDR3 region: CASSSGTGPEKLFF. CDR3 nucleotide sequence: TGTGCCAGCAGTTCAGGGACAGGGCCTGAAAAACTGTTTTTT.

In this sample, this clonotype turned up many times. This chain connects TRBV28 to TRBJ2-1; TRBD1 matches 8 bases. CDR3 length equals 15 residues. Germline V gives CDR1 MDHEN, CDR2 SYDVKM. Trimming cost V 6 bases and J 9 bases; bases outside gene matches: 13. The CDR3 protein is CASSPRGQPSFEQFF. In nucleotides, the CDR3 is TGTGCCAGCAGCCCCAGGGGGCAGCCCTCCTTTGAGCAGTTCTTC.

In this sample, this clonotype turned up a few times. The chain links TRBV6-1 to TRBJ2-3, with TRBD2 matching 7 bases. This CDR3 is built from 13 residues. The J segment lost 2 bases and the V segment lost 10 bases, leaving 6 bases of the junction unmatched. CDR1 and CDR2 from the germline V gene are MNHNS and SASEGT. Here the CDR3 DNA reads TGTGCCACCGAGCGGGAATACACAGATACGCAGTATTTT. Translation: CATEREYTDTQYF.

In its sample, this clonotype was seen a few times. V usage is TRBV28 and J usage is TRBJ1-3, with 8 bases identical to TRBD1. Trimming took 6 bases from V and 3 from J; bases not matched to a gene: 4. The CDR3 is made up of 14 amino acids. The germline V gene encodes CDR1 MDHEN and CDR2 SYDVKM. The CDR3 DNA sequence: TGTGCCAGCAGACCTACAGGGGGTGGAAACACCATATATTTT. Its translation is CASRPTGGGNTIYF.

This clonotype was counted ten times or more. The chain uses TRBV7-9 and TRBJ1-5; D gene unclear. V was clipped by 4 bases and J by 6 bases, with 10 bases between them. The CDR3 length is 13 residues. Germline CDR1 is SEHNR and CDR2 is FQNEAQ (reference sequence). CDR3 sequence reads: CASSSDLVQPQHF. CDR3 nucleotide sequence: TGTGCCAGCAGCTCTGACCTGGTTCAGCCCCAGCATTTT.

This clonotype was detected many times. V gene TRBV18 combines with J gene TRBJ1-1; tentative D call: TRBD1 (6 bases). CDR1 KGHSH and CDR2 LQKENI come from the germline V gene. The CDR3 has 15 amino acids. Trimming shortened V by 0 bases and J by 4 bases, and 12 bases separated the two germline ends. The DNA of the CDR3 is TGTGCCAGCTCACCACCCCAGGGGAGAGGCACTGAAGCTTTCTTT. This sequence encodes CASSPPQGRGTEAFF.

This clonotype has only a few counts. This chain connects TRBV7-3 to TRBJ2-2; tentative D call: TRBD2 (5 bases). Germline lookup yields CDR1 SGHTA and CDR2 FQGTGA. V was shortened by 2 bases and J by 0 bases, with 13 bases between the two germline ends. There are 17 residues in the CDR3. The chain's CDR3 is CASSLVGAYSNTGELFF. DNA for the CDR3: TGTGCCAGCAGCTTAGTGGGAGCGTACTCGAACACCGGGGAGCTGTTTTTT. The variable domain in full, with the rest retrieved from reference TRBV7-3 and TRBJ2-2, is GAGVSQTPSNKVTEKGKYVELRCDPISGHTALYWYRQSLGQGPEFLIYFQGTGAADDSGLPNDRFFAVRPEGSVSTLKIQRTERGDSAVYLCASSLVGAYSNTGELFFGEGSRLTVL.

The V and J genes are TRBV20-1 and TRBJ1-5; TRBD1 might be the D (6 bases). This CDR3 has 19 amino acids. Trimming removed 8 bases at V and 0 bases at J, with 29 bases between. Per the germline V gene, CDR1 is DFQATT and CDR2 is SNEGSKA (reference sequence). The chain's CDR3 is CSTLGARLGGGYSNQPQHF. The CDR3 DNA reads TGCAGTACCCTCGGGGCCAGGTTAGGAGGGGGGTATAGCAATCAGCCCCAGCATTTT.

In this sample, this clonotype turned up many times. V is TRBV2 and J is TRBJ1-6; D may be TRBD1 (5 bases). The CDR3 loop spans 14 amino acids. The germline V gene has CDR1 SNHLY and CDR2 FYNNEI. V dropped 0 bases and J dropped 9 bases, with 9 bases sitting between them. CDR3 sequence reads: CASSEAPRASPLHF. For the CDR3, the DNA is TGTGCCAGCAGTGAAGCCCCCAGGGCTTCACCCCTCCACTTT.

This clonotype has a single count. V is TRBV11-2 and J is TRBJ2-1; D ambiguous. The V end lost 1 base, the J end lost 10 bases, and 11 bases lay between the germline ends. CDR1 and CDR2 from the germline V gene are SGHAT and FQNNGV. The CDR3 runs to 13 residues. The CDR3 DNA sequence: TGTGCCAGCAGCTTAGCGCACGGGCGCGAGCAGTTCTTC. Its translation is CASSLAHGREQFF.

The chain uses TRBV7-2 and TRBJ2-3, with TRBD2 matching over 7 bases. The CDR3 consists of 16 residues. Trimming cost V 4 bases and J 5 bases; bases outside gene matches: 12. Germline lookup yields CDR1 SGHTA and CDR2 FQGNSA. The CDR3 is CASSSQGRASGDTQYF. Written as DNA, the CDR3 is TGTGCCAGCAGCTCCCAAGGGAGGGCCTCTGGAGATACGCAGTATTTT.

This clonotype was seen many times. The chain couples TRBV11-2 to TRBJ2-7, with 9 nucleotides matching TRBD1. Losses at the gene ends were 1 base for V and 3 bases for J; bases not matched to a gene: 4. This CDR3 is built from 15 residues. Germline CDR1 and CDR2: SGHAT and FQNNGV. CDR3 bases: TGTGCCAGCAGCTTAGGGACAGGGGCCGTCTACGAGCAGTACTTC. Its translation is CASSLGTGAVYEQYF.

In its sample, this clonotype was seen many times. This sequence joins TRBV6-5 and TRBJ2-3; unclear D gene. V lost 2 bases, J lost 2 bases, and 8 bases lay in between. CDR1 MNHEY and CDR2 SVGAGI come from the germline V gene. CDR3 length equals 14 residues. The CDR3 reads CASSYLGPTDTQYF. The CDR3 region has the DNA TGTGCCAGCAGTTACCTTGGACCCACAGATACGCAGTATTTT.

This clonotype was seen a few times. This sequence joins TRBV11-3 and TRBJ2-1; 9 bases match TRBD1. The germline gives CDR1 SGHNT, CDR2 YENEEA. The CDR3 is made up of 16 amino acids. V shed 5 bases and J 7 bases; nucleotides not matched to a gene: 12. Here the CDR3 DNA reads TGTGCCAGCAGCCCGCGGGCGGGGACAGGGAGGAATGAGCAGTTCTTC. Translating gives CASSPRAGTGRNEQFF.